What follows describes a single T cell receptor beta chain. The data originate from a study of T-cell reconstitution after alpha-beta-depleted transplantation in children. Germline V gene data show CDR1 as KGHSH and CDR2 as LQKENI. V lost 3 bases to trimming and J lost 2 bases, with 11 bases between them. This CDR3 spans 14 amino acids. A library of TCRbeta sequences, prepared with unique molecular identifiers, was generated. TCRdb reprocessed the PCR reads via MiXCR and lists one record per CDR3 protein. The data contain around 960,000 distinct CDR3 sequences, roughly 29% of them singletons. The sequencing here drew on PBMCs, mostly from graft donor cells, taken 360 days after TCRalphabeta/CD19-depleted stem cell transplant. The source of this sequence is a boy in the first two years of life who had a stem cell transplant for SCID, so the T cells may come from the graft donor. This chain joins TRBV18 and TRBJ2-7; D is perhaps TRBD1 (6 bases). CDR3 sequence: CASSPQGNTYEQYF. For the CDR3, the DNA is TGTGCCAGCTCACCCCAGGGGAACACCTACGAGCAGTACTTC.